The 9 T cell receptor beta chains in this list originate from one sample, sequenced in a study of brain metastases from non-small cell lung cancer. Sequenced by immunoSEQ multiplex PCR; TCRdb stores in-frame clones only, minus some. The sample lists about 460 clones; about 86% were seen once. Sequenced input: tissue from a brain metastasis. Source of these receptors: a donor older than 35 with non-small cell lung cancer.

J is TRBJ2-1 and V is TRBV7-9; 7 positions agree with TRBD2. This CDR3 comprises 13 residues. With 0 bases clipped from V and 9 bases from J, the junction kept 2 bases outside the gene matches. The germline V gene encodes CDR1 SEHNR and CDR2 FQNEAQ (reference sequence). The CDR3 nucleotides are TGTGCCAGCAGCTTAGCCAGGGAGGGTGAGCAGTTCTTC. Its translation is CASSLAREGEQFF. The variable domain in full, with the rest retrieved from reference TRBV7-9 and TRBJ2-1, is DTGVSQNPRHKITKRGQNVTFRCDPISEHNRLYWYRQTLGQGPEFLTYFQNEAQLEKSRLLSDRFSAERPKGSFSTLEIQRTEQGDSAMYLCASSLAREGEQFFGPGTRLTVL.

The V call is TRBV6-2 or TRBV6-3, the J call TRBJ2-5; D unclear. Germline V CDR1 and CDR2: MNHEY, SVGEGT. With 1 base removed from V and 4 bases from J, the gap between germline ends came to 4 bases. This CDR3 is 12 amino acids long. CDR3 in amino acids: CASSYYLETQYF. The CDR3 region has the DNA TGTGCCAGCAGTTACTACCTAGAGACCCAGTACTTC.

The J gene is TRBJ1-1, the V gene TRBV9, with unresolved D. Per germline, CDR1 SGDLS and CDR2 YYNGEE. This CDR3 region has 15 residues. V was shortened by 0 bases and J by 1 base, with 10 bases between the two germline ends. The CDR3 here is CASSVEGRWNTEAFF. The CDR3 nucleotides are TGTGCCAGCAGCGTAGAAGGGAGATGGAACACTGAAGCTTTCTTT.

Here the CDR3 DNA reads TGCAGCGTTGAAGAGTACAATGAGCAGTTCTTC. Residues: CSVEEYNEQFF. This rearrangement joins TRBV29-1 to TRBJ2-1; D is unresolved. Germline assignment: CDR1 SQVTM and CDR2 ANQGSEA. Trimming took off 0 bases at V and 4 bases at J, with 1 base between the two ends. The CDR3 extends over 11 amino acids.

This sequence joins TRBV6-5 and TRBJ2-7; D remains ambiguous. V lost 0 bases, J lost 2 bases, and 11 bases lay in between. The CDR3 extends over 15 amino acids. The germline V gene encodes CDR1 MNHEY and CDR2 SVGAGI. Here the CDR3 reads CASSYSTQHPYEQYF. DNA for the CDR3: TGTGCCAGCAGTTACTCGACGCAGCACCCCTACGAGCAGTACTTC.

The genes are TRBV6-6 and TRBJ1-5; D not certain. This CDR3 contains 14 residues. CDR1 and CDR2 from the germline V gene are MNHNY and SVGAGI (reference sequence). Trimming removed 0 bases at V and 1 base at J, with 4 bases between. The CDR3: CASSYSSSNQPQHF. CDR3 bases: TGTGCCAGCAGTTACTCTTCGAGCAATCAGCCCCAGCATTTT.

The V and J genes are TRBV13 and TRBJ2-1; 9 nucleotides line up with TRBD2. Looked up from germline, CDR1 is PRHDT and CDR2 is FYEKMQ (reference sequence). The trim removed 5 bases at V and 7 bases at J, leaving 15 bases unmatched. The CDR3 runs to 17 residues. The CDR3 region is CASSPPLREGVKNEQFF. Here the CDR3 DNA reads TGTGCCAGCAGCCCGCCGCTGCGGGAGGGTGTTAAGAATGAGCAGTTCTTC.

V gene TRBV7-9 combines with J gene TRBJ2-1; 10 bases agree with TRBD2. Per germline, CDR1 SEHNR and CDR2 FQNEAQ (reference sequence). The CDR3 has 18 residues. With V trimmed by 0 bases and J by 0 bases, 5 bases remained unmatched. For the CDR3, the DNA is TGTGCCAGCAGCTTAGCGAGGTCTAGCGGGAGCTCCTACAATGAGCAGTTCTTC. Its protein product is CASSLARSSGSSYNEQFF.

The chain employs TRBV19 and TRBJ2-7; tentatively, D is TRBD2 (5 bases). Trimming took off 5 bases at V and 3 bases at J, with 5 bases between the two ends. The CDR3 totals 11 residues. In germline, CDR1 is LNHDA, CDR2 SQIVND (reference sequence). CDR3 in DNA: TGTGCCAGTAGTCGGGGCTACGAGCAGTACTTC. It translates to CASSRGYEQYF.